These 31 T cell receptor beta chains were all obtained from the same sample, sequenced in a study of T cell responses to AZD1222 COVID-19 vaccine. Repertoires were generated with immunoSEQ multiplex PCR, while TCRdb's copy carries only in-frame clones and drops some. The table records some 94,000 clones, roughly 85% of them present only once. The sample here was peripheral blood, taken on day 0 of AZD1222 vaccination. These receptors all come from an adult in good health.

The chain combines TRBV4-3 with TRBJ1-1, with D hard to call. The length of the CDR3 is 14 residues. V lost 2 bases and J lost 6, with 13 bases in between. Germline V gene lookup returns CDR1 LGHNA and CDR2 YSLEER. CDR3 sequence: CASSQSYGVAEAFF. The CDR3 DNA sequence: TGCGCCAGCAGCCAATCCTACGGTGTGGCTGAAGCTTTCTTT.

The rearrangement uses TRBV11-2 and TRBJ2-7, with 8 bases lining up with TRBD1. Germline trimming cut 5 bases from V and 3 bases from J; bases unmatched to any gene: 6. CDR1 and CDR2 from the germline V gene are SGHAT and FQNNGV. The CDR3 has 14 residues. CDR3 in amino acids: CASSQDRVVYEQYF. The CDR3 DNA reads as TGTGCCAGCAGCCAGGACAGGGTAGTCTACGAGCAGTACTTC.

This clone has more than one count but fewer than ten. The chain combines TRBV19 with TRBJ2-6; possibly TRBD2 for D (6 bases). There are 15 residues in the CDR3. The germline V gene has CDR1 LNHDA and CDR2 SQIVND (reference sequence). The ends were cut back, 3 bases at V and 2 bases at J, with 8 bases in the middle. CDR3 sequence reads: CASSMWGAGANVLTF. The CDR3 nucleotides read TGTGCCAGTAGTATGTGGGGGGCTGGGGCCAACGTCCTGACTTTC. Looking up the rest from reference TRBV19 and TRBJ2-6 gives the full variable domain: DGGITQSPKYLFRKEGQNVTLSCEQNLNHDAMYWYRQDPGQGLRLIYYSQIVNDFQKGDIAEGYSVSREKKESFPLTVTSAQKNPTAFYLCASSMWGAGANVLTFGAGSRLTVL.

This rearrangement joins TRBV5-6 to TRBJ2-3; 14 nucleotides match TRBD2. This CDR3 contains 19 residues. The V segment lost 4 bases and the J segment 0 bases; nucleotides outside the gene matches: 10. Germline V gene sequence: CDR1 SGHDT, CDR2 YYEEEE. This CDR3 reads CASSRGLAGGRISTDTQYF. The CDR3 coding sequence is TGTGCCAGCAGCCGAGGACTAGCGGGGGGACGGATTAGCACAGATACGCAGTATTTT. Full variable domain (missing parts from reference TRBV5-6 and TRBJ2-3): DAGVTQSPTHLIKTRGQQVTLRCSPKSGHDTVSWYQQALGQGPQFIFQYYEEEERQRGNFPDRFSGHQFPNYSSELNVNALLLGDSALYLCASSRGLAGGRISTDTQYFGPGTRLTVL.

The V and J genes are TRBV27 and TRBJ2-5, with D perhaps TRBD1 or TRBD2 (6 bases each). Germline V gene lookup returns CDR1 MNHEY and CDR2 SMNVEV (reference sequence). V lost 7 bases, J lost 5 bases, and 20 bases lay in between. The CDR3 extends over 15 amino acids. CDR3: CASKSLLGGGETQYF. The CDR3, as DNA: TGTGCCAGCAAGTCCCTCCTAGGAGGGGGGGAGACCCAGTACTTC.

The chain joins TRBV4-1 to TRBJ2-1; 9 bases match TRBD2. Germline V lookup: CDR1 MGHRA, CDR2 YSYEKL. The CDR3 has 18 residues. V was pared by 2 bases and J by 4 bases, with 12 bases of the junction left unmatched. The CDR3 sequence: CASSQLGLAATSYNEQFF. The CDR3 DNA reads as TGCGCCAGCAGCCAACTGGGACTAGCTGCGACCTCTTACAATGAGCAGTTCTTC.

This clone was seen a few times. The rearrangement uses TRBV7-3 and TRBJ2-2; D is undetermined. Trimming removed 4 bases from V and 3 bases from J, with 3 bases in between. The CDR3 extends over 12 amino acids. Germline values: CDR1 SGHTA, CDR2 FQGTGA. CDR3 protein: CASSSHTGELFF. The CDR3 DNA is TGTGCCAGCAGCTCCCACACCGGGGAGCTGTTTTTT.

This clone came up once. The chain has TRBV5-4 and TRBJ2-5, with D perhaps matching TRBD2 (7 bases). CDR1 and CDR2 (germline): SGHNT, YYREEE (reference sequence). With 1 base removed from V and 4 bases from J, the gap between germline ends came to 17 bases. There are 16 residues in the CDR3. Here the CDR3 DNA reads TGTGCCAGCAGCTTGAATGGGGGGGGGCAGGTAGAGACCCAGTACTTC. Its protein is CASSLNGGGQVETQYF.

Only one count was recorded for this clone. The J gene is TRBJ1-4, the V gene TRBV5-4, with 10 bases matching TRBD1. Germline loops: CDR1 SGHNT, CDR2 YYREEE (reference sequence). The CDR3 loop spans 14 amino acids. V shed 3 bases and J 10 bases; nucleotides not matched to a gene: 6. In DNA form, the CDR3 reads TGTGCCAGCAGCTCCGGGACAGGGGTCGGAAAACTGTTTTTT. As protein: CASSSGTGVGKLFF.

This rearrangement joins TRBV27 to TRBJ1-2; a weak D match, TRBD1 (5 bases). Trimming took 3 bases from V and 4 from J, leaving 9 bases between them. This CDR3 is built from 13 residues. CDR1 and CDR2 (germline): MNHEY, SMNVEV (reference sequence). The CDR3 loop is CASSLAGTYGYTF. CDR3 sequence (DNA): TGTGCCAGCAGTTTGGCGGGGACCTATGGCTACACCTTC.

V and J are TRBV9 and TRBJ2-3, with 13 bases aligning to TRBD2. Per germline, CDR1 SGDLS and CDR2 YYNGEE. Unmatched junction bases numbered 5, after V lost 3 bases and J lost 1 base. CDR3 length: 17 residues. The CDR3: CASSELGLAGGTDTQYF. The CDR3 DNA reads TGTGCCAGCAGCGAACTCGGACTAGCGGGGGGCACAGATACGCAGTATTTT.

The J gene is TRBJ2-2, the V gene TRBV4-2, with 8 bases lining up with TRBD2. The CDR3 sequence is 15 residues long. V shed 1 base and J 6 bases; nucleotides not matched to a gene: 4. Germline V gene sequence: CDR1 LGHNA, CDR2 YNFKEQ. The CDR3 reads CASSQVPSGPGELFF. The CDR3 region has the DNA TGTGCCAGCAGCCAAGTTCCTAGCGGGCCCGGGGAGCTGTTTTTT.

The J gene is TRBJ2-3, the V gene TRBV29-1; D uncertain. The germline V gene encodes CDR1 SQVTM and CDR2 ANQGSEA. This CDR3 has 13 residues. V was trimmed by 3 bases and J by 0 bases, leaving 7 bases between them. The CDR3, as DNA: TGCAGCGTTGATCCCAGCAGCACAGATACGCAGTATTTT. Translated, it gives CSVDPSSTDTQYF.

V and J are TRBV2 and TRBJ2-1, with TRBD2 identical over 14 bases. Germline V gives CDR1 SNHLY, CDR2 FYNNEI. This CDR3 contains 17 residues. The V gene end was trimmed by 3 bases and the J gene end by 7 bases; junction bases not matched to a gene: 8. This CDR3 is CASSERTGTSGSNEQFF. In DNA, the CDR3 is TGTGCCAGCAGTGAGAGGACCGGGACTAGCGGGAGTAATGAGCAGTTCTTC.

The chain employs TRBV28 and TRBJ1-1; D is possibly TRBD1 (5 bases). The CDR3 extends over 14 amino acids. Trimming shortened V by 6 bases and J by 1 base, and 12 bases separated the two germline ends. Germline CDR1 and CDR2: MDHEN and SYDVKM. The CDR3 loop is CASSRVGENTEAFF. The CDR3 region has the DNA TGTGCCAGCAGCAGGGTGGGTGAGAACACTGAAGCTTTCTTT.

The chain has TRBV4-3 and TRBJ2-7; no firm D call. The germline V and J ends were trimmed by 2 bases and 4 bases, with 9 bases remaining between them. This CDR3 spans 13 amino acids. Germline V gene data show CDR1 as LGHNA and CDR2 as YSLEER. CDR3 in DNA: TGCGCCAGCAGCCAAAAGGACGGTTACGAGCAGTACTTC. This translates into CASSQKDGYEQYF.

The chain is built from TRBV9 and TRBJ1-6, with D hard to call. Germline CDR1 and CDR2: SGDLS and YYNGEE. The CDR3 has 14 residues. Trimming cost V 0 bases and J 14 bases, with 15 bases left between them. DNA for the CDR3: TGTGCCAGCAGCGTAGCTGCGGCCGATTCGGCCCTCCACTTT. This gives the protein CASSVAAADSALHF.

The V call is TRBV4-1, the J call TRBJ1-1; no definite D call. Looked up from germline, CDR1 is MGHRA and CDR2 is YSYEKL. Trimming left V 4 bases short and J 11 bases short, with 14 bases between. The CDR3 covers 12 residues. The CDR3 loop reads CASSPHPGMAFF. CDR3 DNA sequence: TGCGCCAGCAGCCCCCACCCGGGGATGGCTTTCTTT.

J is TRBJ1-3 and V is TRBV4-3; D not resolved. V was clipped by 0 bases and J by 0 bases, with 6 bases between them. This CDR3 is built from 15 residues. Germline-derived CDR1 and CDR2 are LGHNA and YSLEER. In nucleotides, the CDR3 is TGCGCCAGCAGCCAAGATCTCGGCTCTGGAAACACCATATATTTT. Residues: CASSQDLGSGNTIYF.

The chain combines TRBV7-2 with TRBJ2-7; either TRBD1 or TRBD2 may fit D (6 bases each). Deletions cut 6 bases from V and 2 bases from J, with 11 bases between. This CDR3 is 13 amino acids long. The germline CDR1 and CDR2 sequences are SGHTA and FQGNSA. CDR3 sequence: CASSFRGPYEQYF. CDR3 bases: TGTGCCAGCAGTTTCCGGGGGCCCTACGAGCAGTACTTC.

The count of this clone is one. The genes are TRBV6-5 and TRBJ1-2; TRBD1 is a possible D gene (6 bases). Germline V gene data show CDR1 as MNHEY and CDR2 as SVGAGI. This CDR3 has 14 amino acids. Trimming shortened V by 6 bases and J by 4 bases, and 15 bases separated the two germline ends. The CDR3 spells CASRPSGQVYGYTF. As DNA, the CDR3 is TGTGCCAGCAGACCCTCGGGACAAGTCTATGGCTACACCTTC.

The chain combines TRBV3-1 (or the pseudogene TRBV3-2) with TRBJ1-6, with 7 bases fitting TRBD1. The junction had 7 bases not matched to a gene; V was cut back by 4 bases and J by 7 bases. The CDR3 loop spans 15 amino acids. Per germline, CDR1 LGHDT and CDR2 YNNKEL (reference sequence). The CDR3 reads CASSLRQGTNSPLHF. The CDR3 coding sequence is TGTGCCAGCAGCCTAAGACAGGGTACCAATTCACCCCTCCACTTT.

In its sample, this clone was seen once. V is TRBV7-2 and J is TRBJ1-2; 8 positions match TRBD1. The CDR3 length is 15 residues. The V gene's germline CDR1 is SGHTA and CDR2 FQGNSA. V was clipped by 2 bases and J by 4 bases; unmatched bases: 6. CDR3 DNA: TGTGCCAGCAGCTTATCGGGACAGGTTCGCTATGGCTACACCTTC. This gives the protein CASSLSGQVRYGYTF.

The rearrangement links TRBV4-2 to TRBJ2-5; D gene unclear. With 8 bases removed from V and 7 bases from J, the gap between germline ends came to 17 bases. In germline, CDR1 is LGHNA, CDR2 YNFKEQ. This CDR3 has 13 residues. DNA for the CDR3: TGTGCCAGCGCCTCAGGCCCGTTTGCGACCCAGTACTTC. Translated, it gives CASASGPFATQYF.

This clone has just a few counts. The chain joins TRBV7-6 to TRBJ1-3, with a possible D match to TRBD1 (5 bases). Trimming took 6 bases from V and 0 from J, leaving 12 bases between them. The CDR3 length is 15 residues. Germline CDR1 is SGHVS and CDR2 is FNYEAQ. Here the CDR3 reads CASRDLQVSGNTIYF. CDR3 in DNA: TGTGCCAGCAGGGATTTACAGGTCTCTGGAAACACCATATATTTT. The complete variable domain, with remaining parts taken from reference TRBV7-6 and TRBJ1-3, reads GAGVSQSPRYKVTKRGQDVALRCDPISGHVSLYWYRQALGQGPEFLTYFNYEAQQDKSGLPNDRFSAERPEGSISTLTIQRTEQRDSAMYRCASRDLQVSGNTIYFGEGSWLTVV.

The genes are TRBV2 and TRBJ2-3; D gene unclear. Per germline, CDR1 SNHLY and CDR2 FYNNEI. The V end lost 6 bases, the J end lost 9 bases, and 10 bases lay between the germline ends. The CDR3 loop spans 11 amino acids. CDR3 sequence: CASRRAETQYF. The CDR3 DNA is TGTGCCAGCAGAAGGGCCGAAACGCAGTATTTT.

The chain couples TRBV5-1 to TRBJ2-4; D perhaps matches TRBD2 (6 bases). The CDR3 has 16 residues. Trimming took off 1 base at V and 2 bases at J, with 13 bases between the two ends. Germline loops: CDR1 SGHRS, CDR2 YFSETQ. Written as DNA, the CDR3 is TGCGCCAGCAGCTTGAGGATGGAGGGGTCCAAAAACATTCAGTACTTC. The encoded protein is CASSLRMEGSKNIQYF.

The CDR3: CASSLAAREQFF. For the CDR3, the DNA is TGTGCCAGCAGCTTGGCGGCCCGTGAGCAGTTCTTC. The chain is built from TRBV5-6 and TRBJ2-1; D is unclear. The CDR3 contains 12 residues. V shed 0 bases and J shed 9 bases, with 7 bases lying between them. Germline V lookup: CDR1 SGHDT, CDR2 YYEEEE.

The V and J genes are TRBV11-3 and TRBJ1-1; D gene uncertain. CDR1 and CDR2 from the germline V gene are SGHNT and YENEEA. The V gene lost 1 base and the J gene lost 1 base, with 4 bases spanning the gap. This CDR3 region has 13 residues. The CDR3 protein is CASSLVQNTEAFF. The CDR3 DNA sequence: TGTGCCAGCAGCTTAGTTCAGAACACTGAAGCTTTCTTT.

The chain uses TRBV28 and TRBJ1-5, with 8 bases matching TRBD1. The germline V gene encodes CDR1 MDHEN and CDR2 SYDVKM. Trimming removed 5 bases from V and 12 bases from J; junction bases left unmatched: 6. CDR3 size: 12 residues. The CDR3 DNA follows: TGTGCCAGCAGTACCGGGACAGGCGTCCAGCATTTT. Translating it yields CASSTGTGVQHF.

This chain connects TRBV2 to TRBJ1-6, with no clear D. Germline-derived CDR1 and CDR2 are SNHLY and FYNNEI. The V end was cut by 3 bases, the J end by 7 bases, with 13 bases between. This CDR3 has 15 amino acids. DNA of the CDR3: TGTGCCAGCAGTGAGGTCTCCCCTGGAAATTCACCCCTCCACTTT. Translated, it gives CASSEVSPGNSPLHF.